The 13 T cell receptor beta chains reported below all come from one sample, sequenced in a study of shared clonotypes between healthy human individuals (dated by TCRdb to between 2020 and 2021). The library was made by the immunoSEQ multiplex PCR assay. TCRdb obtained this table from immuneACCESS and retained in-frame rearrangements with V and J assigned. These tables miss some clones; where compared with another copy, unresolved V genes account for less than half of the shortfall, and the remainder is unexplained. This sample is represented by millions of clones; about 92% of them were singletons. The ten largest account for 0.39% of the sample. Material: naive CD4+ T cells from PBMCs. The cell subset or site label for this specimen denotes: CD45RA+ positively selected. These receptors came from a man in his late teens or twenties in good health. Some clones in this sample may be carry-over from other donors' samples.

The table lists this clone with a count of one. This chain connects TRBV10-1 to TRBJ2-3; 7 nucleotides agree with TRBD2. Losses at the gene ends were 5 bases for V and 2 bases for J; bases not matched to a gene: 16. The CDR3 spans 18 residues. Germline assignment: CDR1 WNHNN and CDR2 SYGVQD (reference sequence). DNA for the CDR3: TGCGCCAGCAGTAACCGGACTAGTTCTCTCTCCATCACAGATACGCAGTATTTT. Amino acid sequence: CASSNRTSSLSITDTQYF.

The chain carries TRBV7-9 and TRBJ2-1, with D uncertain. Trimming cost V 5 bases and J 3 bases, with 14 bases left between them. CDR3 size: 15 residues. CDR1 is SEHNR, CDR2 FQNEAQ, per germline (reference sequence). The CDR3 DNA reads as TGTGCCAGCAGCGATTCCGTCTGGAGCTACAATGAGCAGTTCTTC. Its protein product is CASSDSVWSYNEQFF.

The CDR3 region is CASTERGTSGSYETQYF. CDR3 nucleotides: TGTGCCAGCACCGAACGCGGGACTAGCGGGAGTTATGAGACCCAGTACTTC. The chain employs TRBV2 and TRBJ2-5; 14 bases agree with TRBD2. This CDR3 comprises 17 residues. CDR1 is SNHLY and CDR2 is FYNNEI in the germline V gene. V was clipped by 7 bases and J by 5 bases; unmatched bases: 12.

This sequence joins TRBV18 and TRBJ2-1, with 8 bases aligning to TRBD2. CDR1 is KGHSH, CDR2 LQKENI, per germline. The length of the CDR3 is 15 residues. The V gene end was trimmed by 0 bases and the J gene end by 10 bases; junction bases not matched to a gene: 8. The CDR3 sequence is CASSPPGLGGGEQFF. The DNA of the CDR3 is TGTGCCAGCTCACCACCGGGACTAGGGGGGGGCGAGCAGTTCTTC.

The genes are TRBV28 and TRBJ2-3; D perhaps matches TRBD2 (6 bases). The length of the CDR3 is 12 residues. Germline V CDR1 and CDR2: MDHEN, SYDVKM. V dropped 8 bases and J dropped 2 bases, with 8 bases sitting between them. CDR3 DNA sequence: TGTGCCAGCGCTAGCGTCACAGATACGCAGTATTTT. Translated: CASASVTDTQYF.

The gene calls are TRBV18 and TRBJ2-5, with TRBD2 matching 7 bases. The CDR3 spans 15 residues. Germline V gene sequence: CDR1 KGHSH, CDR2 LQKENI. V shed 3 bases, J shed 5 bases, and the junction held 9 bases outside the gene matches. CDR3 loop: CASSPAGADVETQYF. The CDR3 DNA is TGTGCCAGCTCACCGGCGGGAGCAGACGTGGAGACCCAGTACTTC. Drawing the rest from reference TRBV18 and TRBJ2-5, the complete variable domain is NAGVMQNPRHLVRRRGQEARLRCSPMKGHSHVYWYRQLPEEGLKFMVYLQKENIIDESGMPKERFSAEFPKEGPSILRIQQVVRGDSAAYFCASSPAGADVETQYFGPGTRLLVL.

This sequence joins TRBV30 and TRBJ2-1; D is unclear. Trimming removed 8 bases from V and 0 bases from J, with 5 bases in between. This CDR3 spans 11 amino acids. From germline, CDR1 is GTSNPN and CDR2 SVGIG (reference sequence). This chain's CDR3 is CAGDSYNEQFF. The CDR3 DNA sequence: TGTGCCGGAGACTCCTACAATGAGCAGTTCTTC.

As to this clone: An end of the junction differs from the germline gene, which may be a read error. This rearrangement joins TRBV29-1 to TRBJ2-3; D gene uncertain. The germline V gene encodes CDR1 SQVTM and CDR2 ANQGSEA. The CDR3 has 11 residues. The CDR3 is CSVEGSDTQYF. The CDR3 nucleotides read TGCAGCGTAGAAGGGTCAGATACGCAGTATTTT.

The chain employs TRBV29-1 and TRBJ1-1; 10 bases fit TRBD1. Trimming at V came to 6 bases and at J to 4 bases, leaving 5 bases not matched to a gene. The CDR3 sequence is 13 residues long. Germline assignment: CDR1 SQVTM and CDR2 ANQGSEA. Here the CDR3 reads CSVDRGRGTEAFF. Here the CDR3 DNA reads TGCAGCGTAGACAGGGGGCGCGGCACTGAAGCTTTCTTT.

The chain recombines TRBV7-2 with TRBJ2-6; D is unresolved. Trimming shortened V by 5 bases and J by 0 bases, and 11 bases separated the two germline ends. Germline assignment: CDR1 SGHTA and CDR2 FQGNSA. This CDR3 region has 16 residues. As DNA, the CDR3 is TGTGCCAGCAGCCCCTGGGATACCTCTGGGGCCAACGTCCTGACTTTC. Translated: CASSPWDTSGANVLTF.

In DNA form, the CDR3 reads TGTGCCTGGTTCAGATACCGCCCCAATGAGCAGTTCTTC. Translation gives CAWFRYRPNEQFF. V usage is TRBV30 and J usage is TRBJ2-1; D is uncertain. Germline values: CDR1 GTSNPN, CDR2 SVGIG (reference sequence). CDR3 length: 13 residues. V lost 5 bases and J lost 6, with 14 bases in between.

The rearrangement uses TRBV6-5 and TRBJ2-7; 8 positions match TRBD2. CDR3 length: 16 residues. J was trimmed by 0 bases and V by 4 bases; bases with no gene match: 8. Germline values: CDR1 MNHEY, CDR2 SVGAGI. CDR3 protein: CASSSPGSGSSYEQYF. CDR3 nucleotides: TGTGCCAGCAGTTCCCCAGGGAGCGGGAGCTCCTACGAGCAGTACTTC.

The chain uses TRBV5-1 and TRBJ2-7; 9 bases map to TRBD1. The CDR3 is made up of 17 amino acids. J gave up 5 bases and V 2 bases, and 14 bases lay outside the gene matches. Per the germline V gene, CDR1 is SGHRS and CDR2 is YFSETQ. The CDR3 DNA reads as TGCGCCAGCAGCTTAGCGCCGGGACAGGGTCGAGAAAACGAGCAGTACTTC. It encodes CASSLAPGQGRENEQYF. The complete variable domain, with remaining parts taken from reference TRBV5-1 and TRBJ2-7, reads KAGVTQTPRYLIKTRGQQVTLSCSPISGHRSVSWYQQTPGQGLQFLFEYFSETQRNKGNFPGRFSGRQFSNSRSEMNVSTLELGDSALYLCASSLAPGQGRENEQYFGPGTRLTVT.